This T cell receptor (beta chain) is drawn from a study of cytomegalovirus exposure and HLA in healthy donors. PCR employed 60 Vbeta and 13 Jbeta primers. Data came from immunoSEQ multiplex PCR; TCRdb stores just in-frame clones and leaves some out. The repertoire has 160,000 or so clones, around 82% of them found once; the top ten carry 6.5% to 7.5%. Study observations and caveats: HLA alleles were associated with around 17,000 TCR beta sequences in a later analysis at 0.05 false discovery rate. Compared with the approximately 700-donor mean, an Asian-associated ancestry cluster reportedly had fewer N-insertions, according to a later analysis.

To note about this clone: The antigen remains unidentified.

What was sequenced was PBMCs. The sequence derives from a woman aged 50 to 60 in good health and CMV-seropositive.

The CDR3 DNA is TGTGCCAGCAGCCAATATCACGGGGGGCGGGAGAATCAAAGAAACTCCTACAATGAGCAGTTCTTC. Translated: CASSQYHGGRENQRNSYNEQFF. V is TRBV14 and J is TRBJ2-1, with a weak D call TRBD2 (7 bases). Trimming left V 2 bases short and J 0 bases short, with 29 bases between. Germline loops: CDR1 SGHDN, CDR2 FVKESK. This CDR3 has 22 amino acids.